This entry describes one TCR beta chain. This sample stems from a study of blood T cell repertoires in COVID-19. Donors in Cohort 3 who had recovered were those with two negative PCRs, healthcare professional clearance, or resolution of their symptoms. The data were produced by immunoSEQ multiplex PCR, yet TCRdb's version contains in-frame clones alone and is incomplete. The table records about 280,000 clones, 85% of them present only once. The TCR sequence derives from a woman between 45 and 60 years old who had recovered from COVID-19. Sequenced material: PBMCs or T cells enriched from blood (not recorded which).

The CDR3 sequence is CASSSGGQLNTGELFF. The DNA for the CDR3 is TGTGCCAGCAGTTCCGGGGGACAGCTTAACACCGGGGAGCTGTTTTTT. The chain employs TRBV5-4 and TRBJ2-2; D may be TRBD1 (7 bases). The CDR3 covers 16 residues. Germline V lookup: CDR1 SGHNT, CDR2 YYREEE (reference sequence). The germline V and J ends were trimmed by 5 bases and 2 bases, with 16 bases remaining between them.